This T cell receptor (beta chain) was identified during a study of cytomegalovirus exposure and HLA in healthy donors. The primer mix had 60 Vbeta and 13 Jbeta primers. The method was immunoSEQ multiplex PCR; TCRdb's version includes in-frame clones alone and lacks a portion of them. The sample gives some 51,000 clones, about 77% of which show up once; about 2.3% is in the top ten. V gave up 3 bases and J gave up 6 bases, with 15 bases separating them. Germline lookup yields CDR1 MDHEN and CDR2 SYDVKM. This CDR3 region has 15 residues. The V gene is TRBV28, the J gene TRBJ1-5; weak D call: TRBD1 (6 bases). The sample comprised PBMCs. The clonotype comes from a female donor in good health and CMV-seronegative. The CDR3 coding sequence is TGTGCCAGCAGTTTGCACAGGGCCGAAAGTCAGCCCCAGCATTTT. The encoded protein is CASSLHRAESQPQHF.